This TCR beta chain was captured by sequencing in a study of lymphopenia after photon versus proton radiotherapy. Findings and limits, study-wide: After the lymphocyte nadir, photon-treated repertoires showed oligoclonal expansion, especially of CD8+ Temra cells.

Produced via immunoSEQ multiplex PCR; TCRdb's table is partial and in-frame only. The top ten clones hold roughly 10% of a sample with about 70,000 clones, 87% of them seen once. Comments on this clone: Its antigen is undetermined.

Germline CDR1 and CDR2: SGHNT and YENEEA. J was trimmed by 6 bases and V by 6 bases; bases with no gene match: 13. The CDR3 is 15 amino acids. The starting material was peripheral blood, obtained from a patient treated with proton-based radiotherapy. This receptor was obtained from a man at least 80 years old with esophageal cancer. V gene TRBV11-3 combines with J gene TRBJ2-7; TRBD1 matches at 8 bases. As DNA, the CDR3 is TGTGCCAGCAGTGTTTCCGGGACAGGCTCAGCCGAGCAGTACTTC. It is translated as CASSVSGTGSAEQYF.